The 25 T cell receptor beta chains presented below share a single source sample, sequenced in a study of PD-1 blockade in classical Hodgkin lymphoma. Assay used: immunoSEQ multiplex PCR; TCRdb lists only in-frame clones, some missing. The sample lists 95,000 to 120,000 clones; approximately 90% were seen once. All the patients suffered relapse after autologous stem cell transplantation, and brentuximab vedotin exposure differed. Sequences were derived from peripheral blood mononuclear cells (PBMCs), sampled before the second cycle of nivolumab. The receptors shown here come from a human donor with classical Hodgkin lymphoma.

J is TRBJ2-2 and V is TRBV27; D is unclear. Between the trimmed V and J ends, which lost 3 bases and 6 bases, there was a span of 8 bases. Germline V CDR1 and CDR2: MNHEY, SMNVEV (reference sequence). The CDR3 runs to 13 residues. CDR3 in amino acids: CASSLGGAGELFF. The CDR3 DNA follows: TGTGCCAGCAGTTTGGGTGGAGCCGGGGAGCTGTTTTTT.

The chain's CDR3 is CASGLEFGADSSYNEQFF. In DNA form, the CDR3 reads TGTGCTAGTGGTTTGGAATTTGGAGCCGACAGCTCCTACAATGAGCAGTTCTTC. This sequence joins TRBV12-5 and TRBJ2-1; D is perhaps TRBD1 (5 bases). The CDR3 extends over 18 amino acids. Trimming removed 1 base from V and 0 bases from J, with 16 bases in between. Germline-derived CDR1 and CDR2 are LGHNT and FRNRAP.

The CDR3 nucleotides are TGTGCCAGCAGTTCGGACGGTGAAGCTTTCTTT. This encodes CASSSDGEAFF. This chain connects TRBV28 to TRBJ1-1; D unclear. V was shortened by 4 bases and J by 7 bases, with 7 bases between the two germline ends. This CDR3 contains 11 residues. Per germline, CDR1 MDHEN and CDR2 SYDVKM. The full variable domain, rest sourced from reference TRBV28 and TRBJ1-1, is DVKVTQSSRYLVKRTGEKVFLECVQDMDHENMFWYRQDPGLGLRLIYFSYDVKMKEKGDIPEGYSVSREKKERFSLILESASTNQTSMYLCASSSDGEAFFGQGTRLTVV.

V usage is TRBV4-1 and J usage is TRBJ2-2, with no clear D. V was cut by 3 bases and J by 7 bases, with 15 bases left in between. The CDR3 loop spans 15 amino acids. The germline V gene has CDR1 MGHRA and CDR2 YSYEKL. CDR3 coding DNA: TGCGCCAGCAGCCACGCCAGTTTCAGTCTCGGGGAGCTGTTTTTT. Translated, it gives CASSHASFSLGELFF.

This chain links TRBV9 with TRBJ2-1; 8 positions match TRBD2. Germline assignment: CDR1 SGDLS and CDR2 YYNGEE. J gave up 3 bases and V 4 bases, and 9 bases lay outside the gene matches. This CDR3 region has 16 residues. The DNA for the CDR3 is TGTGCCAGCAGCCCTATTAGCGGGATCGTCTACAATGAGCAGTTCTTC. Its protein product is CASSPISGIVYNEQFF. The complete variable domain, with remaining parts taken from reference TRBV9 and TRBJ2-1, reads DSGVTQTPKHLITATGQRVTLRCSPRSGDLSVYWYQQSLDQGLQFLIQYYNGEERAKGNILERFSAQQFPDLHSELNLSSLELGDSALYFCASSPISGIVYNEQFFGPGTRLTVL.

V and J are TRBV27 and TRBJ2-1, with 10 bases lining up with TRBD2. The J segment lost 7 bases and the V segment lost 5 bases, leaving 11 bases of the junction unmatched. Germline values: CDR1 MNHEY, CDR2 SMNVEV (reference sequence). The length of the CDR3 is 16 residues. In nucleotides, the CDR3 is TGTGCCAGCAGTGGGGAAGCGGGAGGGCCGGGGAATGAGCAGTTCTTC. As protein: CASSGEAGGPGNEQFF.

The V and J genes are TRBV18 and TRBJ1-5, with 7 positions matching TRBD1. Germline assignment: CDR1 KGHSH and CDR2 LQKENI. V lost 6 bases to trimming and J lost 5 bases; unmatched junction nucleotides: 10. The CDR3 runs 15 residues. CDR3 protein: CASSPRQGSDQPQHF. CDR3 DNA: TGTGCCAGCTCTCCCCGACAGGGATCGGATCAGCCCCAGCATTTT.

This chain links TRBV4-2 with TRBJ1-1, with TRBD1 matching 7 bases. The CDR3 covers 15 residues. Trimming removed 2 bases from V and 5 bases from J; junction bases left unmatched: 8. Germline values: CDR1 LGHNA, CDR2 YNFKEQ. CDR3 sequence reads: CASSQPRIQGTEAFF. The DNA for the CDR3 is TGTGCCAGCAGCCAACCTCGAATACAGGGGACTGAAGCTTTCTTT.

J is TRBJ1-2 and V is TRBV7-6; possibly TRBD1 for D (5 bases). Germline CDR1 is SGHVS and CDR2 is FNYEAQ. Between the trimmed V and J ends, which lost 1 base and 4 bases, there was a span of 10 bases. The CDR3 contains 14 residues. The DNA for the CDR3 is TGTGCCAGCAGCTTAGGAGATAGGGGCTATGGCTACACCTTC. It encodes CASSLGDRGYGYTF.

The rearrangement links TRBV19 to TRBJ1-1; D unresolved. The CDR3 consists of 13 residues. Deletions cut 5 bases from V and 3 bases from J, with 10 bases between. Germline CDR1 and CDR2: LNHDA and SQIVND (reference sequence). The CDR3 loop reads CASSYEHHTEAFF. The DNA of the CDR3 is TGTGCCAGTAGTTATGAGCACCACACTGAAGCTTTCTTT.

V gene TRBV7-8 combines with J gene TRBJ2-1; 7 bases are a match to TRBD2. The ends lost 2 bases at V and 2 bases at J; junction bases unmatched: 9. The V gene's germline CDR1 is SGHVS and CDR2 FQNEAQ. The CDR3 contains 17 residues. The CDR3 region is CASSLRGAGLTYNEQFF. The CDR3 nucleotides are TGTGCCAGCAGCTTACGGGGAGCGGGACTTACCTACAATGAGCAGTTCTTC.

This chain connects TRBV7-9 to TRBJ1-1, with D hard to call. Germline loops: CDR1 SEHNR, CDR2 FQNEAQ (reference sequence). Trimming left V 2 bases short and J 3 bases short, with 13 bases between. The CDR3 totals 15 residues. CDR3 residues: CASSLKRVWDTEAFF. The CDR3 DNA follows: TGTGCCAGCAGCTTAAAAAGGGTGTGGGACACTGAAGCTTTCTTT.

The chain carries TRBV5-1 and TRBJ2-1; D uncertain. V was pared by 5 bases and J by 16 bases, with 16 bases between. CDR3 length equals 11 residues. The germline V gene has CDR1 SGHRS and CDR2 YFSETQ. DNA for the CDR3: TGCGCCAGCAGGCCCGGCCCAGCAGATTTCTTC. As protein: CASRPGPADFF. Together with reference TRBV5-1 and TRBJ2-1, the CDR3 gives the full variable domain: KAGVTQTPRYLIKTRGQQVTLSCSPISGHRSVSWYQQTPGQGLQFLFEYFSETQRNKGNFPGRFSGRQFSNSRSEMNVSTLELGDSALYLCASRPGPADFFGPGTRLTVL.

The chain links TRBV5-6 to TRBJ2-7; D ambiguous. V lost 1 base, J lost 2 bases, and 16 bases lay in between. The CDR3 length is 16 residues. Germline values: CDR1 SGHDT, CDR2 YYEEEE. The CDR3 nucleotides are TGTGCCAGCAGCTTGACAGAATTAGCTTTTACCTACGAGCAGTACTTC. This translates into CASSLTELAFTYEQYF.

The chain recombines TRBV18 with TRBJ2-7; D is perhaps TRBD1 or TRBD2 (6 bases each). V lost 3 bases and J lost 8, with 20 bases in between. Per the germline V gene, CDR1 is KGHSH and CDR2 is LQKENI. This CDR3 has 15 residues. In DNA, the CDR3 is TGTGCCAGCTCACCTCCGACAGGCCGCAGCGGGCAGCAGTACTTC. Residues: CASSPPTGRSGQQYF.

The chain links TRBV5-6 to TRBJ2-7, with D unclear. Germline V gives CDR1 SGHDT, CDR2 YYEEEE. The V gene lost 0 bases and the J gene lost 2 bases, with 9 bases spanning the gap. The CDR3 is 14 residues long. The chain's CDR3 is CASSLVTDPYEQYF. CDR3 in DNA: TGTGCCAGCAGCTTGGTGACGGACCCCTACGAGCAGTACTTC.

J is TRBJ2-5 and V is TRBV12-5, with D maybe TRBD1 (6 bases). This CDR3 has 15 amino acids. V was pared by 2 bases and J by 2 bases, with 12 bases between. Germline values: CDR1 LGHNT, CDR2 FRNRAP. CDR3 nucleotide sequence: TGTGCTAGTGGTTTGTTGACAGGAGTTCAAGAGACCCAGTACTTC. Protein: CASGLLTGVQETQYF.

The CDR3 reads CASSLVPATHQNTEAFF. The CDR3 nucleotides read TGTGCCAGCAGCTTAGTGCCCGCCACTCATCAGAACACTGAAGCTTTCTTT. This chain links TRBV7-2 with TRBJ1-1; D ambiguous. Germline values: CDR1 SGHTA, CDR2 FQGNSA. CDR3 length: 17 amino acids. V was cut by 1 base and J by 1 base, with 16 bases left in between. Supplemented by reference TRBV7-2 and TRBJ1-1, the full variable domain reads GAGVSQSPSNKVTEKGKDVELRCDPISGHTALYWYRQSLGQGLEFLIYFQGNSAPDKSGLPSDRFSAERTGGSVSTLTIQRTQQEDSAVYLCASSLVPATHQNTEAFFGQGTRLTVV.

The CDR3 DNA sequence: TGTGCCAGCAGCTTAGGTAACCCCGCCGAGCAGTACTTC. Translating it yields CASSLGNPAEQYF. This chain joins TRBV7-8 and TRBJ2-7; the D is unclear. The CDR3 totals 13 residues. Germline CDR1 and CDR2: SGHVS and FQNEAQ. Trimming stripped 1 base from V and 6 bases from J, with 10 bases between.

The chain uses TRBV28 and TRBJ2-7; unclear D gene. CDR3 length: 14 residues. Germline V gives CDR1 MDHEN, CDR2 SYDVKM. Trimming removed 5 bases at V and 6 bases at J, with 17 bases between. The CDR3 DNA reads as TGTGCCAGCAGTCCCCTGACGGGCGAAGTCGAGCAGTACTTC. Encoded protein: CASSPLTGEVEQYF.

This sequence joins TRBV29-1 and TRBJ2-7, with 8 positions matching TRBD1. V lost 3 bases, J lost 3 bases, and 7 bases stayed unmatched. The CDR3 spans 14 residues. Looked up from germline, CDR1 is SQVTM and CDR2 is ANQGSEA. CDR3 DNA: TGCAGCGTTGAGGACAGGGCGCTTGGCTACGAGCAGTACTTC. This encodes CSVEDRALGYEQYF.

The chain recombines TRBV6-5 with TRBJ1-3, with D perhaps matching TRBD1 (6 bases). CDR3 length: 16 amino acids. Per the germline V gene, CDR1 is MNHEY and CDR2 is SVGAGI. Trimming removed 2 bases at V and 0 bases at J, with 11 bases between. CDR3 region: CASSYTRGDSGNTIYF. The CDR3, as DNA: TGTGCCAGCAGTTACACAAGGGGGGACTCTGGAAACACCATATATTTT.

V and J are TRBV5-1 and TRBJ2-2, with 9 positions matching TRBD1. Germline assignment: CDR1 SGHRS and CDR2 YFSETQ. CDR3 length: 15 amino acids. V lost 4 bases, J lost 6 bases, and 7 bases stayed unmatched. The CDR3 DNA is TGCGCCAGCAGCCAACGACAGGGGGGAGCCGGGGAGCTGTTTTTT. Encoded protein: CASSQRQGGAGELFF.

V gene TRBV19 combines with J gene TRBJ1-2; D ambiguous. The germline V and J ends were trimmed by 5 bases and 5 bases, with 12 bases remaining between them. The germline V gene has CDR1 LNHDA and CDR2 SQIVND (reference sequence). The CDR3 runs 13 residues. The CDR3, as DNA: TGTGCCAGTAGTCCCTATATCTCGTATGGCTACACCTTC. Translating gives CASSPYISYGYTF.

The J gene is TRBJ2-2, the V gene TRBV5-1, with a tentative D call TRBD2 (5 bases). The CDR3 runs 13 residues. Germline CDR1 SGHRS, CDR2 YFSETQ. Trimming left V 2 bases short and J 8 bases short, with 10 bases between. CDR3 amino acids: CASSFSDSGELFF. In DNA, the CDR3 is TGCGCCAGCAGCTTTAGCGACTCTGGGGAGCTGTTTTTT.